This T cell receptor beta chain was captured in a study of identical twins. Findings and caveats of the study: Cross-sectional statistics, not tracking of the same donors, supported the conclusions. Out-of-frame alpha sequences shared between twins exhibited an excess of low generation probability. Out-of-frame sharing of TCR alpha in monozygotic twins was underestimated by models.

This clonotype was detected ten times or more. What it recognizes is unknown. Germline CDR1 reads SQVTM; CDR2 reads ANQGSEA. With 1 base removed from V and 6 bases from J, the gap between germline ends came to 28 bases. The CDR3 runs 19 residues. Template switching introduced a universal primer site, and the cDNA bore unique molecular identifiers. TCRdb fed the 5' RACE reads into MiXCR, producing one record per CDR3 protein. The top ten clones hold under 2% of a sample with more than 650,000 distinct CDR3 sequences, 5.5% to 6.5% of them seen once. The chain couples TRBV29-1 to TRBJ2-1; the D gene is possibly TRBD2 (6 bases). The specimen sequenced was naive T cells sorted from blood. The origin of this receptor is a man younger than 30 in good health. CDR3 in amino acids: CSVEAWGETVVKYGNEQFF. In DNA form, the CDR3 reads TGCAGCGTTGAAGCTTGGGGGGAGACGGTCGTAAAGTACGGCAATGAGCAGTTCTTC.